A selection of T cell receptor beta chains follows, all from one sample in a study of T cells after yellow fever vaccination. TCRdb re-called the 5' RACE reads with MiXCR, one entry per CDR3 protein. The data show some 600,000 distinct CDR3 sequences, 10% to 15% seen once. Material: PBMCs, obtained on the day of the yellow fever booster vaccination. The receptor set was obtained from a young man who received the YFV17D yellow fever vaccine. Both conserved end residues are part of each CDR3. Fields, in order: clone size, J gene, V gene, D gene, CDR3 protein, CDR3 DNA. D genes are given only for firm matches. For some rows the clone size is stated as once, few or many, or as a class when expanded; others skip it.

clone_size: NA; j_call: TRBJ2-1; v_call: TRBV6-2/TRBV6-3; d_call: NA; cdr3_aa: CASSSDTASNYNEQFF; cdr3_nt: TGTGCCAGCAGTTCCGACACAGCCTCAAACTACAATGAGCAGTTCTTC
clone_size: few; j_call: TRBJ2-7; v_call: TRBV11-2; d_call: TRBD2; cdr3_aa: CASSSGRGIYEQYF; cdr3_nt: TGTGCCAGCAGTAGCGGGAGAGGAATCTACGAGCAGTACTTC
clone_size: many; j_call: TRBJ1-2; v_call: TRBV6-5; d_call: TRBD1; cdr3_aa: CASSHGTGSYGYTF; cdr3_nt: TGTGCCAGCAGTCACGGGACAGGATCCTATGGCTACACCTTC
clone_size: few; j_call: TRBJ2-1; v_call: TRBV6-2/TRBV6-3; d_call: TRBD2; cdr3_aa: CASRKGGTSVKSSYNEQFF; cdr3_nt: TGTGCCAGCAGGAAAGGGGGGACTAGCGTCAAGAGCTCCTACAATGAGCAGTTCTTC
clone_size: few; j_call: TRBJ2-1; v_call: TRBV18; d_call: TRBD1; cdr3_aa: CASSPAGTGVYNEQFF; cdr3_nt: TGTGCCAGCTCACCGGCCGGGACAGGGGTATACAATGAGCAGTTCTTC
clone_size: NA; j_call: TRBJ1-2; v_call: TRBV7-2; d_call: TRBD1; cdr3_aa: CASSLQDRGSHGYTF; cdr3_nt: TGTGCCAGCAGCTTACAGGACAGGGGATCCCATGGCTACACCTTC
clone_size: few; j_call: TRBJ2-2; v_call: TRBV9; d_call: NA; cdr3_aa: CASSAMYRGNTGELFF; cdr3_nt: TGTGCCAGCAGCGCCATGTATCGGGGTAACACCGGGGAGCTGTTTTTT
clone_size: NA; j_call: TRBJ1-5; v_call: TRBV16; d_call: NA; cdr3_aa: CASSQGQSAQPQHF; cdr3_nt: TGTGCCAGCAGCCAAGGTCAGAGCGCTCAGCCCCAGCATTTT
clone_size: NA; j_call: TRBJ2-3; v_call: TRBV5-1; d_call: NA; cdr3_aa: CASSFGQGDTQYF; cdr3_nt: TGCGCCAGCAGCTTCGGCCAAGGGGATACGCAGTATTTT
clone_size: few; j_call: TRBJ2-3; v_call: TRBV5-1; d_call: NA; cdr3_aa: CASSGGPQDTQYF; cdr3_nt: TGCGCCAGCAGCGGAGGCCCCCAGGATACGCAGTATTTT
clone_size: NA; j_call: TRBJ2-7; v_call: TRBV20-1; d_call: NA; cdr3_aa: CSVEGFYEQYF; cdr3_nt: TGCAGTGTGGAGGGGTTCTACGAGCAGTACTTC
clone_size: many; j_call: TRBJ2-1; v_call: TRBV7-9; d_call: NA; cdr3_aa: CASSLEGDEQFF; cdr3_nt: TGTGCCAGCAGCTTAGAGGGAGATGAGCAGTTCTTC
clone_size: few; j_call: TRBJ2-3; v_call: TRBV12-3/TRBV12-4; d_call: NA; cdr3_aa: CASSSTVSGALDTQYF; cdr3_nt: TGTGCCAGCAGTTCTACGGTATCCGGGGCCCTCGATACGCAGTATTTT
clone_size: few; j_call: TRBJ1-1; v_call: TRBV7-2; d_call: TRBD1; cdr3_aa: CASRITGTENTEAFF; cdr3_nt: TGTGCCAGCAGGATTACCGGGACAGAGAACACTGAAGCTTTCTTT
clone_size: few; j_call: TRBJ1-6; v_call: TRBV2; d_call: NA; cdr3_aa: CASIPRRNNSPLHF; cdr3_nt: TGTGCCAGCATACCGAGGCGCAATAATTCACCCCTCCACTTT
clone_size: NA; j_call: TRBJ2-7; v_call: TRBV7-7; d_call: NA; cdr3_aa: CASSCYQGTQWYEQYF; cdr3_nt: TGTGCCAGCAGTTGTTACCAGGGGACCCAATGGTACGAGCAGTACTTC
clone_size: NA; j_call: TRBJ2-4; v_call: TRBV6-1; d_call: TRBD2; cdr3_aa: CASSRAGAGETKNIQYF; cdr3_nt: TGTGCCAGCAGTCGAGCGGGAGCGGGGGAAACCAAAAACATTCAGTACTTC
clone_size: NA; j_call: TRBJ1-4; v_call: TRBV5-4; d_call: TRBD1; cdr3_aa: CASSLERGQGEKLFF; cdr3_nt: TGTGCCAGCAGCTTGGAAAGGGGACAGGGTGAAAAACTGTTTTTT
clone_size: many; j_call: TRBJ2-5; v_call: TRBV5-1; d_call: NA; cdr3_aa: CASSLVLARETQYF; cdr3_nt: TGCGCCAGCAGCTTGGTTCTAGCCCGAGAGACCCAGTACTTC
clone_size: NA; j_call: TRBJ1-5; v_call: TRBV3-1; d_call: NA; cdr3_aa: CASSQLGNQPQHF; cdr3_nt: TGTGCCAGCAGCCAATTGGGGAATCAGCCCCAGCATTTT
clone_size: few; j_call: TRBJ2-2; v_call: TRBV5-4; d_call: NA; cdr3_aa: CASSLFGGGGGGELFF; cdr3_nt: TGTGCCAGCAGCTTGTTCGGCGGAGGGGGTGGCGGGGAGCTGTTTTTT
clone_size: NA; j_call: TRBJ2-1; v_call: TRBV11-2; d_call: NA; cdr3_aa: CASSPTPGHNEQFF; cdr3_nt: TGTGCCAGCAGCCCTACACCGGGGCACAATGAGCAGTTCTTC
clone_size: NA; j_call: TRBJ2-7; v_call: TRBV20-1; d_call: TRBD2; cdr3_aa: CSAHGSSGKYEQYF; cdr3_nt: TGCAGTGCGCATGGCTCTAGCGGAAAATACGAGCAGTACTTC